Below, 27 T cell receptor beta chains from the same sample are listed, as sequenced in a study of CD4 T cells in relation to SARS-CoV-2 and coronaviruses. Data came from immunoSEQ multiplex PCR; TCRdb stores just in-frame clones and leaves some out. This sample carries some 19,000 clones, around 80% of them seen once, and the ten largest clones take around 23%. Before the COVID-19 pandemic, during about 2011-2018, CD4+ T cells were taken from unexposed donors. The cells were cultured for roughly 11 days before CD4+ T cells were isolated. What these receptors recognize is not known. The sequencing sample was made of CD4+ T cells from PBMCs, cultured in vitro. Source of these receptors: a human donor in good health.

This clone was picked up a small number of times. This sequence joins TRBV5-4 and TRBJ2-3; TRBD2 matches at 10 bases. The germline V gene encodes CDR1 SGHNT and CDR2 YYREEE (reference sequence). This CDR3 is built from 16 residues. V lost 4 bases and J lost 2; bases outside the gene matches: 7. As DNA, the CDR3 is TGTGCCAGCAGCACCAGAGCGGGGGGGACCACAGATACGCAGTATTTT. Translated, it gives CASSTRAGGTTDTQYF.

This chain connects TRBV21-1 to TRBJ1-2. TRBV21-1 is marked as a pseudogene. The CDR3 spans 14 residues. CDR3 amino acids: CASSKIDRFKIYTF. The CDR3 bases are TGTGCCAGCAGCAAAATCGACCGTTTCAAAATCTACACCTTC.

The rearrangement links TRBV30 to TRBJ1-1; D gene ambiguous. The CDR3 totals 14 residues. Trimming took off 4 bases at V and 2 bases at J, with 14 bases between the two ends. Germline V gives CDR1 GTSNPN, CDR2 SVGIG (reference sequence). CDR3 sequence (DNA): TGTGCCTGGATCCAAGGGCCAATTAACACTGAAGCTTTCTTT. It specifies CAWIQGPINTEAFF.

As DNA, the CDR3 is TGTGCCAGCAGCTCAGGACTAGCGGGAAGCACAGATACGCAGTATTTT. As protein: CASSSGLAGSTDTQYF. The V gene is TRBV7-2, the J gene TRBJ2-3; TRBD2 matches at 12 bases. The V and J ends lost 4 bases and 0 bases, in that order; junction bases with no gene match: 2. There are 16 residues in the CDR3. CDR1 and CDR2 from the germline V gene are SGHTA and FQGNSA.

This clone was seen a handful of times. V is TRBV4-1 and J is TRBJ1-2; 10 bases fit TRBD1. Trimming cost V 0 bases and J 8 bases; bases outside gene matches: 9. CDR3 length equals 16 residues. CDR1 is MGHRA, CDR2 YSYEKL, per germline. As DNA, the CDR3 is TGCGCCAGCAGCCAAGATCGGGACAGGGGAATGCGGGGCTACACCTTC. This encodes CASSQDRDRGMRGYTF.

On this clone itself: An end of the junction does not agree with germline; a read error may underlie this. Additional DNA sequences in this sample encode the identical CDR3. The chain joins TRBV5-1 to TRBJ1-3; TRBD1 might be the D (6 bases). CDR3 length: 15 amino acids. CDR1 is SGHRS and CDR2 is YFSETQ in the germline V gene. The CDR3 sequence: CASSLDTGSGNTIYF. CDR3 coding DNA: TGCGCCAGTAGCTTGGATACAGGGTCGGGAAACACCATATATTTT.

The chain links TRBV27 to TRBJ2-1, with 8 bases lining up with TRBD2. Germline CDR1 and CDR2: MNHEY and SMNVEV (reference sequence). J gave up 6 bases and V 1 base, and 14 bases lay outside the gene matches. The CDR3 has 18 amino acids. In DNA, the CDR3 is TGTGCCAGCAGTTTATTGCCTCGGGAGGGGGGGCCTGTCAATGAGCAGTTCTTC. Amino acids: CASSLLPREGGPVNEQFF.

The V call is TRBV21-1, the J call TRBJ2-7. TRBV21-1 is marked as a pseudogene. The CDR3 consists of 17 residues. The chain's CDR3 is CASSKEDPRPSSYEQYF. In nucleotides, the CDR3 is TGTGCCAGCAGCAAAGAGGACCCTAGACCGAGCTCCTACGAGCAGTACTTC.

This chain joins TRBV7-2 and TRBJ2-4, with 12 nucleotides matching TRBD1. The V and J ends lost 5 bases and 5 bases, in that order; junction bases with no gene match: 4. The CDR3 loop spans 15 amino acids. Germline V gene lookup returns CDR1 SGHTA and CDR2 FQGNSA. This chain's CDR3 is CASSTGTGGQNIQYF. The CDR3 nucleotides read TGTGCCAGCAGCACGGGGACAGGGGGCCAAAACATTCAGTACTTC.

The V gene is TRBV10-2, the J gene TRBJ1-6, with a possible D match to TRBD1 (5 bases). Trimming pared 7 bases from V and 0 bases from J, leaving 13 bases between. CDR1 and CDR2 (germline): WSHSY, SAAADI. The CDR3 covers 16 residues. The CDR3 here is CASKGLRSSYNSPLHF. CDR3 DNA sequence: TGCGCCAGCAAGGGGCTTAGGAGCTCCTATAATTCACCCCTCCACTTT.

This chain links TRBV7-9 with TRBJ2-2; D call uncertain. The germline gives CDR1 SEHNR, CDR2 FQNEAQ (reference sequence). The CDR3 is made up of 14 amino acids. V dropped 3 bases and J dropped 4 bases, with 9 bases sitting between them. This CDR3 reads CASSFNTVTGELFF. In DNA form, the CDR3 reads TGTGCCAGCAGCTTCAACACCGTCACCGGGGAGCTGTTTTTT. The full variable domain, with the rest looked up from reference TRBV7-9 and TRBJ2-2, is DTGVSQNPRHKITKRGQNVTFRCDPISEHNRLYWYRQTLGQGPEFLTYFQNEAQLEKSRLLSDRFSAERPKGSFSTLEIQRTEQGDSAMYLCASSFNTVTGELFFGEGSRLTVL.

The genes are TRBV18 and TRBJ2-7, with D perhaps assigned TRBD1 or TRBD2 (5 bases each). The CDR3 loop spans 14 amino acids. V was pared by 0 bases and J by 6 bases, with 12 bases between. The germline V gene encodes CDR1 KGHSH and CDR2 LQKENI. The CDR3 here is CASSPPGPGIEQYF. DNA of the CDR3: TGTGCCAGCTCACCACCGGGACCAGGGATCGAGCAGTACTTC.

The chain recombines TRBV2 with TRBJ1-1; maybe TRBD1 (6 bases). Per germline, CDR1 SNHLY and CDR2 FYNNEI. The length of the CDR3 is 13 residues. V lost 3 bases and J 3 bases, leaving 8 bases between the germline ends. The chain's CDR3 is CASSEEGDTEAFF. The DNA of the CDR3 is TGTGCCAGCAGTGAGGAGGGGGACACTGAAGCTTTCTTT. Combining the CDR3 with reference TRBV2 and TRBJ1-1 gives the whole variable domain EPEVTQTPSHQVTQMGQEVILRCVPISNHLYFYWYRQILGQKVEFLVSFYNNEISEKSEIFDDQFSVERPDGSNFTLKIRSTKLEDSAMYFCASSEEGDTEAFFGQGTRLTVV.

The chain combines TRBV5-5 with TRBJ2-7, with 11 bases identical to TRBD1. The germline V gene has CDR1 SGHKS and CDR2 YYEKEE (reference sequence). The CDR3 consists of 17 residues. Unmatched junction bases numbered 13, after V lost 4 bases and J lost 4 bases. CDR3 in DNA: TGTGCCAGCAGCACCGGGACAGGGGGTTCGGGAGGTTACGAGCAGTACTTC. Its protein is CASSTGTGGSGGYEQYF.

V is TRBV6-1 and J is TRBJ1-2; TRBD1 matches at 8 bases. The length of the CDR3 is 15 residues. V gave up 3 bases and J gave up 8 bases; unmatched junction bases: 11. CDR1 is MNHNS, CDR2 SASEGT, per germline. The CDR3 region is CASSEGPWTGTGYTF. CDR3 coding DNA: TGTGCCAGCAGTGAGGGGCCCTGGACAGGGACGGGCTACACCTTC.

This chain connects TRBV12-3 or TRBV12-4 to TRBJ1-4; D unclear. V was pared by 7 bases and J by 4 bases, with 7 bases between. This CDR3 spans 12 amino acids. The CDR3 spells CASTVINEKLFF. In nucleotides, the CDR3 is TGTGCCAGCACTGTGATTAATGAAAAACTGTTTTTT.

The chain has TRBV7-9 and TRBJ1-5; weak D call: TRBD1 (5 bases). This CDR3 has 13 amino acids. CDR1 and CDR2 from the germline V gene are SEHNR and FQNEAQ (reference sequence). Trimming took 5 bases from V and 4 from J, leaving 9 bases between them. The CDR3 loop is CASSREGNQPQHF. In DNA form, the CDR3 reads TGTGCCAGCAGCCGGGAGGGGAATCAGCCCCAGCATTTT.

This rearrangement joins TRBV5-3 to TRBJ1-1; no definite D call. TRBV5-3 is designated an ORF whose function remains uncertain. The V and J ends lost 0 bases and 0 bases respectively, with 9 bases between them. This CDR3 is built from 15 residues. DNA for the CDR3: TGTGCCAGAAGCTTGGTCAGACGGCTGAACACTGAAGCTTTCTTT. This sequence encodes CARSLVRRLNTEAFF.

The chain recombines TRBV5-1 with TRBJ2-7; D is uncertain. V was clipped by 0 bases and J by 9 bases, with 19 bases between them. This CDR3 comprises 15 residues. Germline values: CDR1 SGHRS, CDR2 YFSETQ. CDR3: CASSLAENSPGGQYF. The CDR3 DNA reads as TGCGCCAGCAGCTTGGCAGAGAACTCCCCCGGTGGGCAGTACTTC.

The rearrangement uses TRBV7-2 and TRBJ2-5, with 13 bases identical to TRBD2. Looked up from germline, CDR1 is SGHTA and CDR2 is FQGNSA. The CDR3 totals 18 residues. V dropped 5 bases and J dropped 5; count of bases not matched to a gene: 14. The CDR3: CASSRTSGRAEGGETQYF. CDR3 in DNA: TGTGCCAGCAGCAGAACTAGCGGGAGGGCCGAGGGGGGGGAGACCCAGTACTTC. The variable domain in full, completed from reference TRBV7-2 and TRBJ2-5, reads GAGVSQSPSNKVTEKGKDVELRCDPISGHTALYWYRQSLGQGLEFLIYFQGNSAPDKSGLPSDRFSAERTGGSVSTLTIQRTQQEDSAVYLCASSRTSGRAEGGETQYFGPGTRLLVL.

The chain has TRBV5-1 and TRBJ2-6; a weak D match, TRBD2 (7 bases). CDR3 size: 18 residues. Germline V gene sequence: CDR1 SGHRS, CDR2 YFSETQ. V was shortened by 4 bases and J by 0 bases, with 17 bases between the two germline ends. The CDR3 loop reads CASSPGDGGLSGANVLTF. The CDR3 DNA sequence: TGCGCCAGCAGCCCCGGCGACGGGGGGCTCTCTGGGGCCAACGTCCTGACTTTC.

The V and J genes are TRBV12-2 and TRBJ1-6; the D call of TRBD1 is as the table states it, not checked on the DNA. TRBV12-2 is annotated as a pseudogene. CDR3 length: 12 residues. CDR3 in DNA: TGTGCAAGTCGTACAGCAAATTCACCCCTCCACTTT. This encodes CASRTANSPLHF.

The CDR3 sequence: CASRPWQGVSEKLFF. The CDR3 DNA follows: TGTGCCAGCAGACCGTGGCAGGGGGTCTCTGAAAAACTGTTTTTT. The chain is built from TRBV6-5 and TRBJ1-4; 7 bases match TRBD1. CDR1 and CDR2 (germline): MNHEY, SVGAGI. Trimming cost V 6 bases and J 7 bases; bases outside gene matches: 11. The CDR3 has 15 residues.

Sample share makes this clone medium-sized. The chain combines TRBV11-3 with TRBJ2-1; TRBD2 matches 8 bases. Germline V gene lookup returns CDR1 SGHNT and CDR2 YENEEA. CDR3 length equals 17 residues. V lost 5 bases, J lost 7 bases, and 16 bases stayed unmatched. CDR3 nucleotides: TGTGCCAGCAGCCCCGGGGTAGCGGGATCTCCCCTTAATGAGCAGTTCTTC. The encoded protein is CASSPGVAGSPLNEQFF.

The genes are TRBV18 and TRBJ1-1; TRBD1 is a possible D gene (5 bases). The V end was cut by 3 bases, the J end by 5 bases, with 16 bases between. The CDR3 is 15 residues long. Germline CDR1 reads KGHSH; CDR2 reads LQKENI. The CDR3 DNA sequence: TGTGCCAGCTCACCGTTGGCGGGTGGGGGGACTGAAGCTTTCTTT. Amino acid sequence: CASSPLAGGGTEAFF.

The chain is built from TRBV14 and TRBJ2-7; unclear D gene. Trimming removed 4 bases at V and 4 bases at J, with 8 bases between. The CDR3 runs 12 residues. Germline V gene data show CDR1 as SGHDN and CDR2 as FVKESK. CDR3 in amino acids: CASSPLGYEQYF. As DNA, the CDR3 is TGTGCCAGCAGCCCCTTAGGGTACGAGCAGTACTTC.

The CDR3: CASSSICGLAGGSSLCEQYF. The CDR3 region has the DNA TGCGCCAGCAGTTCCATTTGCGGGCTAGCGGGAGGGTCCTCCCTATGCGAGCAGTACTTC. The rearrangement joins TRBV10-1 to TRBJ2-7; 12 bases match TRBD2. CDR1 is WNHNN, CDR2 SYGVQD, per germline (reference sequence). Losses at the gene ends were 5 bases for V and 6 bases for J; bases not matched to a gene: 23. The CDR3 sequence is 20 residues long.